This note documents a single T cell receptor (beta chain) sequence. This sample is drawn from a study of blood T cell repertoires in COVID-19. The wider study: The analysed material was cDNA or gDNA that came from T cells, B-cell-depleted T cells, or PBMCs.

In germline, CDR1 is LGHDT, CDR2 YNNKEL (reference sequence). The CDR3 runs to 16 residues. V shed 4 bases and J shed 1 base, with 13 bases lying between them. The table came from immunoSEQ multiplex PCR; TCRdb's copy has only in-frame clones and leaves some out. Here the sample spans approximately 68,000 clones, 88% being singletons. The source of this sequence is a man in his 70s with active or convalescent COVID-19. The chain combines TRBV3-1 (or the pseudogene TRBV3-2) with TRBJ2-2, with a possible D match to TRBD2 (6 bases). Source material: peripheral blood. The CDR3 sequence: CASSPLGGRNTGELFF. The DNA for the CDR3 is TGTGCCAGCAGCCCCCTTGGGGGGAGGAACACCGGGGAGCTGTTTTTT.